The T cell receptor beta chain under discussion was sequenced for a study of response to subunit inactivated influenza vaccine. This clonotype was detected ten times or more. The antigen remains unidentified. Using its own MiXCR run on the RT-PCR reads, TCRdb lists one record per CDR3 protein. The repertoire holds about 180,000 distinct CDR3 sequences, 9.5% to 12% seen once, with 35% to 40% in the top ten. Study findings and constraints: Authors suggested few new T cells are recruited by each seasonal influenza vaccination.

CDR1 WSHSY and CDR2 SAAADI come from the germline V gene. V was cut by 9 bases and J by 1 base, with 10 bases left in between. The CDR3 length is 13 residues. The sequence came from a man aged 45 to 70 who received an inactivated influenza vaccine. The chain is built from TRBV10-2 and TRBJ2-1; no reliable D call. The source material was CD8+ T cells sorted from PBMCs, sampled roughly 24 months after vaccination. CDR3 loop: CASSPESYNEQFF. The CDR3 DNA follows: TGCGCCAGTAGCCCCGAGTCCTACAATGAGCAGTTCTTC.